Listed here are 20 T cell receptor beta chains from one sample, sequenced in a study of T cells after yellow fever vaccination. Via MiXCR, TCRdb re-called the 5' RACE reads, giving one row per CDR3 protein. This table holds 400,000 or so distinct CDR3 sequences, roughly 6.1% found once. Sequencing was performed on PBMCs, taken 5 days after the yellow fever booster vaccination. These receptors all come from a young man who received the YFV17D yellow fever vaccine.

Written as DNA, the CDR3 is TGCGCCAGCAGCTTGGCCGGGACTAGCGGGAGTAGGGATACCGGGGAGCTGTTTTTT. Translated: CASSLAGTSGSRDTGELFF. This chain links TRBV5-1 with TRBJ2-2, with 14 bases matching TRBD2. This CDR3 is 19 amino acids long. CDR1 and CDR2 from the germline V gene are SGHRS and YFSETQ. V gave up 0 bases and J gave up 5 bases; unmatched junction bases: 9.

This clonotype was picked up many times. The V and J genes are TRBV29-1 and TRBJ1-1; tentatively, D is TRBD1 (6 bases). The germline gives CDR1 SQVTM, CDR2 ANQGSEA. This CDR3 spans 13 amino acids. DNA of the CDR3: TGCAGTATCCTCACAGGGACGAACACTGAAGCTTTCTTT. Amino acid sequence: CSILTGTNTEAFF.

This clonotype was observed a few times. The gene calls are TRBV28 and TRBJ2-2; 11 nucleotides agree with TRBD1. J lost 7 bases, V lost 6 bases, and 10 bases had no gene match. The CDR3 totals 16 residues. The germline V gene encodes CDR1 MDHEN and CDR2 SYDVKM. The CDR3 loop is CASRNAGQGELGELFF. DNA of the CDR3: TGTGCCAGCAGAAATGCGGGACAGGGGGAACTCGGGGAGCTGTTTTTT.

This clonotype occurred a few times. This chain links TRBV6-5 with TRBJ2-7; D may be TRBD1 (7 bases). The V gene's germline CDR1 is MNHEY and CDR2 SVGAGI. The V and J ends lost 4 bases and 2 bases respectively, with 12 bases between them. The CDR3 spans 14 residues. The CDR3 region is CASSWGDSTYEQYF. CDR3 nucleotides: TGTGCCAGCAGTTGGGGGGACAGTACCTACGAGCAGTACTTC.

This clonotype occurred many times. The chain uses TRBV3-1 and TRBJ2-5, with TRBD1 identical over 8 bases. The CDR3 length is 14 residues. The V gene's germline CDR1 is LGHDT and CDR2 YNNKEL (reference sequence). The V gene end was trimmed by 1 base and the J gene end by 4 bases; junction bases not matched to a gene: 2. Here the CDR3 reads CASSQGTGGETQYF. For the CDR3, the DNA is TGTGCCAGCAGCCAAGGAACAGGGGGAGAGACCCAGTACTTC.

This clonotype appeared many times. J is TRBJ2-4 and V is TRBV7-9; possible D gene TRBD1, 5 bases. The CDR3 has 16 amino acids. Trimming stripped 2 bases from V and 8 bases from J, with 19 bases between. Germline lookup yields CDR1 SEHNR and CDR2 FQNEAQ (reference sequence). The chain's CDR3 is CASSLFPQGGSDIQYF. In DNA, the CDR3 is TGTGCCAGCAGCTTATTCCCGCAGGGTGGTTCGGACATTCAGTACTTC.

This rearrangement joins TRBV6-5 to TRBJ1-6; 8 nucleotides match TRBD1. The V segment lost 0 bases and the J segment 8 bases; nucleotides outside the gene matches: 6. This CDR3 spans 16 amino acids. Germline V gives CDR1 MNHEY, CDR2 SVGAGI. The CDR3 sequence is CASSYSIAQGDSPLHF. Here the CDR3 DNA reads TGTGCCAGCAGTTACTCGATCGCACAGGGGGATTCACCCCTCCACTTT.

The gene calls are TRBV7-2 and TRBJ2-2; 11 nucleotides align to TRBD2. The CDR3 is 14 amino acids. V was clipped by 5 bases and J by 9 bases; unmatched bases: 5. The V gene's germline CDR1 is SGHTA and CDR2 FQGNSA. The CDR3 sequence: CASSLSGRARELFF. The CDR3 DNA reads as TGTGCCAGCAGCCTTAGCGGGAGGGCCCGGGAGCTGTTTTTT.

This clonotype was counted between two and nine times. This chain uses TRBV5-4 with TRBJ2-7, with 14 bases aligning to TRBD2. V shed 1 base, J shed 9 bases, and the junction held 9 bases outside the gene matches. The CDR3 loop spans 16 amino acids. Germline V lookup: CDR1 SGHNT, CDR2 YYREEE (reference sequence). The CDR3 sequence is CASSLRVGTSGSVQYF. The CDR3 nucleotides are TGTGCCAGCAGCTTGCGTGTCGGGACTAGCGGGAGTGTGCAGTACTTC.

This clonotype was seen ten or more times. The CDR3 region has the DNA TGCAGTGCTCCCGGCCACGAGCAGTACTTC. Protein sequence: CSAPGHEQYF. The chain uses TRBV20-1 and TRBJ2-7, with D unclear. The V gene's germline CDR1 is DFQATT and CDR2 SNEGSKA (reference sequence). The CDR3 has 10 amino acids. V lost 5 bases and J lost 5, with 7 bases in between.

This clonotype was found a few times. The J gene is TRBJ2-5, the V gene TRBV20-1; 7 positions match TRBD1. V gave up 5 bases and J gave up 1 base; unmatched junction bases: 10. Per germline, CDR1 DFQATT and CDR2 SNEGSKA (reference sequence). This CDR3 comprises 15 residues. CDR3 bases: TGCAGTGCTGGAATCCGGGACAGATTCCAAGAGACCCAGTACTTC. It codes for CSAGIRDRFQETQYF.

The genes are TRBV27 and TRBJ2-3, with D possibly TRBD2 on 6 matching bases. The ends were cut back, 6 bases at V and 1 base at J, with 11 bases in the middle. Germline V CDR1 and CDR2: MNHEY, SMNVEV (reference sequence). There are 14 residues in the CDR3. CDR3 nucleotide sequence: TGTGCCAGCAGGGTCGGGAGTGGCACAGATACGCAGTATTTT. This encodes CASRVGSGTDTQYF.

This clonotype came up a few times. The chain couples TRBV4-3 to TRBJ2-1; 11 bases fit TRBD2. From germline, CDR1 is LGHNA and CDR2 YSLEER. With 1 base clipped from V and 0 bases from J, the junction kept 8 bases outside the gene matches. This CDR3 spans 19 amino acids. Here the CDR3 reads CASSQVTGTSGSSYNEQFF. In DNA form, the CDR3 reads TGCGCCAGCAGCCAAGTAACTGGGACTAGCGGATCCTCCTACAATGAGCAGTTCTTC.

This chain joins TRBV6-5 and TRBJ2-6, with unresolved D. The CDR3 extends over 17 amino acids. The V gene lost 2 bases and the J gene lost 0 bases, with 11 bases spanning the gap. Germline-derived CDR1 and CDR2 are MNHEY and SVGAGI. DNA of the CDR3: TGTGCCAGCAGTTACGGGCGTCCGGGCTCTGGGGCCAACGTCCTGACTTTC. Its protein product is CASSYGRPGSGANVLTF.

This clonotype was counted many times. This chain uses TRBV27 with TRBJ2-7, with a tentative D call TRBD1 (6 bases). Trimming removed 0 bases at V and 0 bases at J, with 12 bases between. Germline V gives CDR1 MNHEY, CDR2 SMNVEV (reference sequence). This CDR3 has 16 residues. The CDR3 loop is CASSLSRGSSSYEQYF. The CDR3, as DNA: TGTGCCAGCAGTTTATCGAGGGGGAGTAGCTCCTACGAGCAGTACTTC.

In its sample, this clonotype was seen many times. The chain is built from TRBV20-1 and TRBJ2-3, with D uncertain. There are 11 residues in the CDR3. V lost 7 bases, J lost 4 bases, and 9 bases lay in between. Germline V CDR1 and CDR2: DFQATT, SNEGSKA (reference sequence). CDR3 region: CSVIKADTQYF. For the CDR3, the DNA is TGCAGTGTTATCAAGGCAGATACGCAGTATTTT.

This clonotype was recorded at least ten times. The V and J genes are TRBV20-1 and TRBJ2-4; D is possibly TRBD2 (6 bases). V shed 6 bases and J shed 0 bases, with 9 bases lying between them. The CDR3 has 13 residues. Germline values: CDR1 DFQATT, CDR2 SNEGSKA (reference sequence). Here the CDR3 DNA reads TGCAGTGCGAAAGCGGGAGCCAAAAACATTCAGTACTTC. The encoded protein is CSAKAGAKNIQYF.

This clonotype was picked up many times. This sequence joins TRBV3-1 and TRBJ2-5; no clear D. The germline V gene has CDR1 LGHDT and CDR2 YNNKEL (reference sequence). Trimming shortened V by 4 bases and J by 7 bases, and 13 bases separated the two germline ends. The CDR3 runs 13 residues. CDR3 region: CASSPIDVGTQYF. The CDR3 DNA reads TGTGCCAGCAGCCCCATCGATGTGGGGACCCAGTACTTC.

The chain links TRBV6-2 or TRBV6-3 to TRBJ2-7; weak D call: TRBD2 (5 bases). This CDR3 contains 15 residues. CDR1 is MNHEY, CDR2 SVGEGT, per germline. V was shortened by 2 bases and J by 4 bases, with 15 bases between the two germline ends. CDR3 coding DNA: TGTGCCAGCAGTTACGGCGGGCAGGAATCATACGAGCAGTACTTC. Translating it yields CASSYGGQESYEQYF.

This clonotype was observed a handful of times. The chain couples TRBV5-4 to TRBJ2-1, with 9 nucleotides matching TRBD2. From germline, CDR1 is SGHNT and CDR2 YYREEE (reference sequence). The CDR3 spans 18 residues. J was trimmed by 0 bases and V by 2 bases; bases with no gene match: 9. The CDR3 protein is CASSLGLAGPSSYNEQFF. The CDR3 DNA follows: TGTGCCAGCAGCTTAGGGCTAGCGGGGCCCAGCTCCTACAATGAGCAGTTCTTC.